This T cell receptor beta chain was observed in a study of blood T cell repertoires in COVID-19. For the study at large: Material from acute and convalescent COVID-19 was sourced from the United States, Italy and Spain.

Assay: immunoSEQ multiplex PCR; the TCRdb copy retains only in-frame clones and omits some. This table holds some 180,000 clones, approximately 80% found once. A COVID-19 case was met by exposed participants within 2 weeks before study entry. From germline, CDR1 is MNHEY and CDR2 SVGEGT. CDR3 length: 14 residues. Trimming removed 2 bases at V and 2 bases at J, with 8 bases between. The source material was PBMCs or T cells enriched from blood (not recorded which). The TCR sequence derives from a man aged 55 to 70 who had been exposed to COVID-19. The rearrangement links TRBV6-2 or TRBV6-3 to TRBJ2-3, with D unclear. CDR3 sequence: CASSYGLFTDTQYF. The CDR3 region has the DNA TGTGCCAGCAGTTACGGGCTTTTCACAGATACGCAGTATTTT.